This note documents a single T cell receptor beta chain sequence. The data derive from a study of blood T cell repertoires in COVID-19. Study processing details: Amplification from reference gene primers served as the basis for estimated nucleated cell counts. Sequencing was performed with immunoSEQ multiplex PCR; in TCRdb, only in-frame clones are kept and a portion is missing. V, J and clone size were drawn from that table, and D and trimming were deduced from the DNA. The sample carries about 120,000 clones, 65% to 90% recorded once. The junction had 8 bases not matched to a gene; V was cut back by 2 bases and J by 6 bases. The CDR3 runs to 16 residues. The germline V gene encodes CDR1 SGHTA and CDR2 FQGTGA.

The sample comprised peripheral blood. The sequence came from a woman aged 60-70 years with acute or convalescent COVID-19. The chain recombines TRBV7-3 with TRBJ2-3; 10 nucleotides match TRBD2. The CDR3 region is CASSLGIAGGPDTQYF. The CDR3 DNA reads TGTGCCAGCAGCTTAGGGATAGCGGGGGGTCCGGATACGCAGTATTTT.